These 21 T cell receptor beta chains were all obtained from the same sample, sequenced in a study of cytomegalovirus exposure and HLA in healthy donors. 13 Jbeta primers and 60 Vbeta primers were used for the PCR. Clones were read by immunoSEQ multiplex PCR, and TCRdb kept only the in-frame ones, dropping some. This sample has about 160,000 clones, with about 71% found just once. Sequencing input: PBMCs. Receptors were obtained from a woman aged 25-40 years in good health and CMV-seronegative.

This clone occurred a few times. The CDR3 DNA reads as TGCGCCAGCAGCTCGGGGGAAAGGAACACTGAAGCTTTCTTT. Translated: CASSSGERNTEAFF. V usage is TRBV5-1 and J usage is TRBJ1-1; D is possibly TRBD1 (5 bases). This CDR3 comprises 14 residues. Trimming stripped 3 bases from V and 1 base from J, with 10 bases between. Germline V gives CDR1 SGHRS, CDR2 YFSETQ.

V and J are TRBV2 and TRBJ2-7, with D tentatively TRBD2 (8 bases). Trimming shortened V by 10 bases and J by 0 bases, and 16 bases separated the two germline ends. Germline V gives CDR1 SNHLY, CDR2 FYNNEI. The CDR3 loop spans 14 amino acids. DNA for the CDR3: TGTGCCATCCCGGGGGGGGACAGCTCCTACGAGCAGTACTTC. This gives the protein CAIPGGDSSYEQYF.

The chain combines TRBV7-9 with TRBJ2-5; TRBD2 might be the D (5 bases). CDR1 and CDR2 from the germline V gene are SEHNR and FQNEAQ (reference sequence). CDR3 length: 15 amino acids. Trimming cost V 1 base and J 0 bases, with 9 bases left between them. In DNA, the CDR3 is TGTGCCAGCAGCTTAGAAACGGGGTACCAAGAGACCCAGTACTTC. Residues: CASSLETGYQETQYF. Together with reference TRBV7-9 and TRBJ2-5, the CDR3 gives the full variable domain: DTGVSQNPRHKITKRGQNVTFRCDPISEHNRLYWYRQTLGQGPEFLTYFQNEAQLEKSRLLSDRFSAERPKGSFSTLEIQRTEQGDSAMYLCASSLETGYQETQYFGPGTRLLVL.

A single count supports this clone. V usage is TRBV19 and J usage is TRBJ2-2; D gene unclear. The V and J ends lost 2 bases and 0 bases respectively, with 4 bases between them. From germline, CDR1 is LNHDA and CDR2 SQIVND (reference sequence). The CDR3 runs to 14 residues. The CDR3: CASSISANTGELFF. The CDR3 bases are TGTGCCAGTAGTATATCTGCGAACACCGGGGAGCTGTTTTTT.

The V call is TRBV29-1, the J call TRBJ2-7; perhaps TRBD1 as D (5 bases). The CDR3 consists of 12 residues. Germline lookup yields CDR1 SQVTM and CDR2 ANQGSEA. With 1 base removed from V and 3 bases from J, the gap between germline ends came to 7 bases. Written as DNA, the CDR3 is TGCAGCGTTGAAGGGGGCTTCTACGAGCAGTACTTC. Translation gives CSVEGGFYEQYF.

V usage is TRBV7-2 and J usage is TRBJ2-2; the match to TRBD2 covers 8 bases. Germline CDR1 and CDR2: SGHTA and FQGNSA. V shed 5 bases and J 6 bases; nucleotides not matched to a gene: 8. The CDR3 has 15 residues. In DNA, the CDR3 is TGTGCCAGCAGCCTAAGGACTAGCAATCCCGGGGAGCTGTTTTTT. Translation: CASSLRTSNPGELFF.

This clone occurred a few times. The chain carries TRBV2 and TRBJ1-4; 7 bases align to TRBD1. The V gene end was trimmed by 2 bases and the J gene end by 4 bases; junction bases not matched to a gene: 4. CDR3 size: 15 residues. Germline assignment: CDR1 SNHLY and CDR2 FYNNEI. CDR3: CASSELQGNNEKLFF. CDR3 DNA sequence: TGTGCCAGCAGTGAACTACAGGGGAATAATGAAAAACTGTTTTTT.

The rearrangement joins TRBV5-1 to TRBJ1-3; D gene unclear. Germline V CDR1 and CDR2: SGHRS, YFSETQ. V shed 0 bases and J shed 4 bases, with 11 bases lying between them. This CDR3 spans 15 amino acids. The CDR3 region is CASSLGVDFGNTIYF. The CDR3 DNA reads as TGCGCCAGCAGCTTGGGAGTGGACTTCGGAAACACCATATATTTT.

The chain has TRBV7-2 and TRBJ1-5, with 10 bases lining up with TRBD1. V lost 1 base, J lost 0 bases, and 6 bases stayed unmatched. CDR3 length equals 18 residues. Germline V CDR1 and CDR2: SGHTA, FQGNSA. CDR3 nucleotide sequence: TGTGCCAGCAGCTTAGTCCGGACAGGGGGGAATAGCAATCAGCCCCAGCATTTT. This codes for CASSLVRTGGNSNQPQHF. The whole variable domain, filled in from reference TRBV7-2 and TRBJ1-5, reads GAGVSQSPSNKVTEKGKDVELRCDPISGHTALYWYRQSLGQGLEFLIYFQGNSAPDKSGLPSDRFSAERTGGSVSTLTIQRTQQEDSAVYLCASSLVRTGGNSNQPQHFGDGTRLSIL.

This chain uses TRBV4-3 with TRBJ1-2; 10 bases are a match to TRBD1. Germline CDR1 and CDR2: LGHNA and YSLEER. V dropped 0 bases and J dropped 7; count of bases not matched to a gene: 17. The CDR3 loop spans 19 amino acids. The chain's CDR3 is CASSQDGGQGGLRWSGYTF. The CDR3 DNA is TGCGCCAGCAGCCAAGATGGAGGACAGGGGGGGTTGCGGTGGAGTGGCTACACCTTC.

The CDR3, as DNA: TGTGCCAGCAGCGCACAGGGGGGGGGAAACACCATATATTTT. Encoded protein: CASSAQGGGNTIYF. This sequence joins TRBV9 and TRBJ1-3; 8 bases are shared with TRBD1. The V segment lost 3 bases and the J segment 4 bases; nucleotides outside the gene matches: 3. CDR1 and CDR2 (germline): SGDLS, YYNGEE. The CDR3 spans 14 residues.

The DNA of the CDR3 is TGTGCCAGCAGCCAAGACCCCACTAGCGTCAATGAGCAGTTCTTC. Its translation is CASSQDPTSVNEQFF. The rearrangement joins TRBV4-2 to TRBJ2-1; 7 bases fit TRBD2. Germline assignment: CDR1 LGHNA and CDR2 YNFKEQ. Trimming removed 0 bases from V and 6 bases from J; junction bases left unmatched: 5. The CDR3 is 15 residues long.

This chain uses TRBV10-3 with TRBJ2-1; D possibly corresponds to TRBD2 (6 bases). Looked up from germline, CDR1 is ENHRY and CDR2 is SYGVKD. The ends were cut back, 5 bases at V and 3 bases at J, with 20 bases in the middle. The CDR3 contains 17 residues. CDR3 amino acids: CAISFSGNSGVYNEQFF. The CDR3 DNA reads as TGTGCCATCAGTTTTTCCGGGAATAGCGGAGTCTACAATGAGCAGTTCTTC.

This sequence joins TRBV7-2 and TRBJ2-4; 7 bases are shared with TRBD1. Germline assignment: CDR1 SGHTA and CDR2 FQGNSA. The junction had 12 bases not matched to a gene; V was cut back by 2 bases and J by 8 bases. This CDR3 spans 16 amino acids. The CDR3: CASSLYGTVGQYIQYF. The DNA of the CDR3 is TGTGCCAGCAGCTTATACGGGACAGTGGGACAATACATTCAGTACTTC.

This clone has just one count. The chain has TRBV7-8 and TRBJ1-5; 8 nucleotides align to TRBD1. Germline lookup yields CDR1 SGHVS and CDR2 FQNEAQ. V trimming: 1 base; J trimming: 2 bases; junction bases outside the gene matches: 7. The CDR3 consists of 17 residues. CDR3 in amino acids: CASSLGTGILGNQPQHF. DNA for the CDR3: TGTGCCAGCAGCTTAGGGACAGGGATACTGGGCAATCAGCCCCAGCATTTT.

CDR3: CASSQTGAGETQYF. The CDR3 region has the DNA TGCGCCAGCAGCCAAACAGGGGCGGGAGAGACCCAGTACTTC. The V gene is TRBV4-3, the J gene TRBJ2-5, with TRBD1 matching 7 bases. J gave up 4 bases and V 2 bases, and 4 bases lay outside the gene matches. The CDR3 is 14 residues long. Germline CDR1 reads LGHNA; CDR2 reads YSLEER.

The rearrangement joins TRBV9 to TRBJ1-3, with a possible D match to TRBD1 (5 bases). V was shortened by 2 bases and J by 0 bases, with 21 bases between the two germline ends. CDR3 length: 19 residues. Germline values: CDR1 SGDLS, CDR2 YYNGEE. CDR3 sequence: CASSVQSYGAIPSGNTIYF. In DNA, the CDR3 is TGTGCCAGCAGCGTCCAATCATATGGGGCGATTCCCTCTGGAAACACCATATATTTT.

The genes are TRBV4-1 and TRBJ2-7; tentatively, D is TRBD1 (6 bases). The V gene lost 3 bases and the J gene lost 5 bases, with 20 bases spanning the gap. The length of the CDR3 is 16 residues. Looked up from germline, CDR1 is MGHRA and CDR2 is YSYEKL. CDR3 residues: CASSQTQGHTRDEQYF. The CDR3 coding sequence is TGCGCCAGCAGCCAGACCCAGGGGCACACTCGGGACGAGCAGTACTTC.

The DNA of the CDR3 is TGTGCCATCAGTGACCACTCCGCCCGCGGCTCCGATACGCAGTATTTT. Translating it yields CAISDHSARGSDTQYF. The chain links TRBV10-3 to TRBJ2-3; D is unclear. The CDR3 consists of 16 residues. Germline CDR1 ENHRY, CDR2 SYGVKD. V gave up 3 bases and J gave up 6 bases, with 19 bases separating them.

The J gene is TRBJ1-4, the V gene TRBV18, with TRBD1 matching 7 bases. This CDR3 has 14 residues. Germline CDR1 and CDR2: KGHSH and LQKENI. The V gene end was trimmed by 6 bases and the J gene end by 6 bases; junction bases not matched to a gene: 7. CDR3 nucleotides: TGTGCCAGCTCTTTCCGGGACAGAGATGAAAAACTGTTTTTT. The encoded protein is CASSFRDRDEKLFF.

The chain is built from TRBV7-9 and TRBJ2-3; TRBD2 agrees at 9 bases. Trimming removed 2 bases from V and 4 bases from J; junction bases left unmatched: 4. This CDR3 contains 15 residues. Germline V gives CDR1 SEHNR, CDR2 FQNEAQ (reference sequence). The CDR3 reads CASSLQAGGPDTQYF. CDR3 nucleotide sequence: TGTGCCAGCAGCTTACAGGCGGGGGGGCCAGATACGCAGTATTTT.